This T cell receptor beta chain was obtained from a study of neoadjuvant anti-PD-1 for oral cavity cancer. For the study at large: Around day 43, patients without progression received a fourth nivolumab dose before surgery.

The assay was immunoSEQ multiplex PCR, and TCRdb's table has in-frame clones only and misses some. Of 9,500 to 15,000 clones in the sample, 70% to 75% were seen once. Time point indicated: after neoadjuvant nivolumab, at surgical resection. The CDR3 covers 14 residues. V lost 2 bases and J 0 bases, leaving 9 bases between the germline ends. CDR1 and CDR2 (germline): GTSNPN, SVGIG (reference sequence). This chain connects TRBV30 to TRBJ2-3, with unresolved D. Specimen: PBMCs, collected after nivolumab (anti-PD-1) treatment. The TCR sequence derives from a person between 40 and 79 years old with oral cavity squamous cell carcinoma. CDR3 sequence (DNA): TGTGCCTGGAGTTTAGGTTCTAGCACAGATACGCAGTATTTT. Amino acid sequence: CAWSLGSSTDTQYF.